The sequence of this T cell receptor beta chain was determined in a study of blood T cell repertoires in COVID-19 (TCRdb year 2020). Study-wide context: Samples from collaborators originated in the United States, Italy and Spain and spanned both the acute and convalescent phases of COVID-19. Where HLA class I and class II types were available, the types were taken from metadata supplied by the sample provider, not from assay-based typing. The samples were drawn from two sources: the first 160 participants of the ongoing ImmuneRACE study, and fewer than 1,500 subjects contributed by 6 global collaborators. Nearly every sample came with metadata listing a de-identified subject ID, COVID-19 status, age in years and sex. Subjects who had been exposed to COVID-19, were actively infected with it, or had recovered from it provided the deeply sampled blood TCRbeta repertoires that made up the dataset. The material from the prospective study consisted of cDNA or gDNA derived from T cells, B-cell-depleted T cells, or PBMCs. The repertoires were made available in a free public database intended to serve as a resource for research on the immune response to SARS-CoV-2.

General conclusions and limits of the study: Clinical and demographic metadata were provided uncurated, with the amount varying by source and participant.

Participants in the prospective study were aged about 18 to 89 years, lived in more than 20 United States geographic areas, and enrolled through a virtual design. In the prospective study, participants were assigned to cohorts based on the clinical history participants reported in a screening survey and a study questionnaire. For ImmuneRACE Cohort 3, a participant was defined as recovered based on two consecutive negative NP/OP PCR tests, clearance by a healthcare professional, or resolution of symptoms. Each participant in the prospective study had whole blood, serum and a nasopharyngeal or oropharyngeal swab collected by mobile phlebotomists. Participants in the prospective study had the option to provide additional blood draws and questionnaires over a roughly two-month period. Blood samples from the prospective study were shipped frozen or at room temperature prior to DNA extraction. TCRbeta CDR3 regions were amplified from genomic DNA using the immunoSEQ Assay, a bias-controlled multiplex PCR. In the authors' own workflow: The number of nucleated cells in each sample was estimated from the amplification of reference gene primers within the assay. To quantify the absolute abundance of each unique TCRbeta CDR3 rearrangement, sequence reads were collapsed and filtered. For each sample, productive Simpson clonality was calculated as the square root of Simpson's diversity index across productive rearrangements. Entries here come from immuneACCESS through TCRdb and include only in-frame sequences with V and J called. Some clones fail to appear in such tables; in the studies checked, an unresolved V gene covers under half of the shortfall, and the cause of the remainder is unknown. The D gene and trimming were derived from the DNA, and the V and J assignments and clone size from that table. The sample yields 120,000 or so clones; 80% to 85% were counted once. The ten largest clones take up roughly 3.5% of the sample.

This clone was recorded a few times. This clone's antigen is unknown. No per-base quality is available; no much larger clone lies one base away. At the junction V is shortened by 6 bases and J by 2 bases; bases outside the gene matches: 10. As encoded in the germline V gene, CDR1 is SGHRS while CDR2 is YFSETQ. Measured from the cysteine to the phenylalanine, the CDR3 is 16 residues long. Kept here is only the CDR3 DNA, which spans 48 bases and is read in frame from base 1. Sequencing used PBMCs or T cells enriched from blood (not recorded which). This chain joins TRBV5-1 to TRBJ2-2, with 7 bases in between that match TRBD1. The clonotype originates from a woman aged 25-40 years who had recovered from COVID-19. CDR3 sequence: CASTRTGQKNTGELFF. At the DNA level, the sequence is TGCGCCAGCACCCGGACAGGCCAGAAAAACACCGGGGAGCTGTTTTTT.